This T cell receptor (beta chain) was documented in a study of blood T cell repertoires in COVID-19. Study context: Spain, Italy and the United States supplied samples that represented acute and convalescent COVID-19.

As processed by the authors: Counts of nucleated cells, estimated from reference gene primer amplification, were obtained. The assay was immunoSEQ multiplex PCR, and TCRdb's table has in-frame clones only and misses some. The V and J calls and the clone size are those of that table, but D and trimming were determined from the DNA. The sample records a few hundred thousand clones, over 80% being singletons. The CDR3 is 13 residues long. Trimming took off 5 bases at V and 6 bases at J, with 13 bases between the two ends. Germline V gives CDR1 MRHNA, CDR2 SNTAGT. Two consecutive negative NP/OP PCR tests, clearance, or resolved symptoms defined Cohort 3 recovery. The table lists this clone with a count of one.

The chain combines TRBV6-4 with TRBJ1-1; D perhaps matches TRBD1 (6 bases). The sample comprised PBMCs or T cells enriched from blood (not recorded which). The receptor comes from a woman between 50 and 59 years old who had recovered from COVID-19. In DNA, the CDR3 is TGTGCCAGCAGTCGACAGGAAGGCCCTGAAGCTTTCTTT. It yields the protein CASSRQEGPEAFF.